Presented here are 9 T cell receptor beta chains from one specimen sequenced in a study of T cells in Graves' hyperthyroidism and ophthalmopathy. Amplification of TCR beta CDR3 regions was performed using RNA transcripts as template. In the first-round RT-PCR of the TCR CDR3, the HTBI primer set was used. MiXCR was run by TCRdb on the multiplex PCR reads, yielding one entry per CDR3 protein. The profile covers 500,000 to 650,000 distinct CDR3 sequences, with 17% appearing a single time and around 17% taken by the ten largest. Sequenced: blood. These receptors all come from a woman between 18 and 29 years old with Graves' ophthalmopathy.

This clonotype was detected ten times or more. This chain connects TRBV7-9 to TRBJ2-5; possibly TRBD2 for D (7 bases). V lost 5 bases and J 5 bases, leaving 15 bases between the germline ends. Germline CDR1 is SEHNR and CDR2 is FQNEAQ (reference sequence). CDR3 length equals 14 residues. This CDR3 reads CASSPWGGRETQYF. The CDR3 coding sequence is TGTGCCAGCAGCCCCTGGGGGGGCCGTGAGACCCAGTACTTC.

For this clonotype: The final CDR3 position lacks the conserved phenylalanine or tryptophan, pointing to a likely read error. This sequence joins TRBV20-1 and TRBJ2-7; D gene uncertain. The CDR3 is made up of 16 amino acids. V was clipped by 6 bases and J by 0 bases, with 21 bases between them. Germline CDR1 reads DFQATT; CDR2 reads SNEGSKA (reference sequence). This CDR3 is CSAPATALLSSYEQYY. Here the CDR3 DNA reads TGCAGTGCGCCAGCCACGGCCCTACTGAGCTCCTACGAGCAGTACTAC.

V and J are TRBV6-1 and TRBJ2-5; D is unclear. The CDR3 is 13 amino acids. V dropped 8 bases and J dropped 1 base, with 11 bases sitting between them. Per the germline V gene, CDR1 is MNHNS and CDR2 is SASEGT. CDR3 region: CASSRTVQETQYF. Here the CDR3 DNA reads TGTGCCAGCTCAAGGACGGTCCAAGAGACCCAGTACTTC.

This clonotype occurred many times. The chain uses TRBV28 and TRBJ2-3; D possibly corresponds to TRBD2 (6 bases). Germline-derived CDR1 and CDR2 are MDHEN and SYDVKM. V dropped 7 bases and J dropped 2 bases, with 16 bases sitting between them. CDR3 length equals 15 residues. The CDR3, as DNA: TGTGCCAGCACAGCCGGGACTGCCCCCACAGATACGCAGTATTTT. This encodes CASTAGTAPTDTQYF.

There are many counts of this clonotype. This chain connects TRBV5-1 to TRBJ2-1; 7 nucleotides align to TRBD2. V gave up 1 base and J gave up 9 bases; unmatched junction bases: 7. The CDR3 totals 14 residues. The V gene's germline CDR1 is SGHRS and CDR2 YFSETQ. The CDR3 spells CASSLSAGEREQFF. The CDR3 region has the DNA TGCGCCAGCAGCTTGAGTGCGGGAGAACGTGAGCAGTTCTTC.

This clonotype was observed a few times. The chain employs TRBV25-1 and TRBJ2-3; a weak D match, TRBD2 (5 bases). Between the trimmed V and J ends, which lost 8 bases and 0 bases, there was a span of 15 bases. Germline-derived CDR1 and CDR2 are MGHDK and SYGVNS. The CDR3 has 15 residues. CDR3 in DNA: TGTGCCAGCTCAAAGACTACCTCGAGCACAGATACGCAGTATTTT. Residues: CASSKTTSSTDTQYF.

This clonotype occurred many times. The V and J genes are TRBV7-6 and TRBJ2-1; D call uncertain. Germline CDR1 and CDR2: SGHVS and FNYEAQ. The V and J ends lost 8 bases and 5 bases respectively, with 13 bases between them. The CDR3 sequence is 13 residues long. The CDR3 nucleotides read TGTGCCAGCGGATCTGGGCTAGACAATGAGCAGTTCTTC. The encoded protein is CASGSGLDNEQFF.

This clonotype was recorded many times. J is TRBJ2-1 and V is TRBV30; no definite D call. V gave up 4 bases and J gave up 6 bases, with 7 bases separating them. This CDR3 is built from 11 residues. Germline CDR1 and CDR2: GTSNPN and SVGIG (reference sequence). The CDR3 sequence: CAWTARNEQFF. Written as DNA, the CDR3 is TGTGCCTGGACAGCCCGCAATGAGCAGTTCTTC.

This clonotype has a handful of counts. The chain couples TRBV28 to TRBJ1-5; maybe TRBD1 (6 bases). Trimming left V 2 bases short and J 6 bases short, with 20 bases between. Germline CDR1 MDHEN, CDR2 SYDVKM. The CDR3 runs to 17 residues. CDR3 bases: TGTGCCAGCAGTTTAAACGGGGGCTACAAGGGGTCTCAGCCCCAGCATTTT. Its translation is CASSLNGGYKGSQPQHF.